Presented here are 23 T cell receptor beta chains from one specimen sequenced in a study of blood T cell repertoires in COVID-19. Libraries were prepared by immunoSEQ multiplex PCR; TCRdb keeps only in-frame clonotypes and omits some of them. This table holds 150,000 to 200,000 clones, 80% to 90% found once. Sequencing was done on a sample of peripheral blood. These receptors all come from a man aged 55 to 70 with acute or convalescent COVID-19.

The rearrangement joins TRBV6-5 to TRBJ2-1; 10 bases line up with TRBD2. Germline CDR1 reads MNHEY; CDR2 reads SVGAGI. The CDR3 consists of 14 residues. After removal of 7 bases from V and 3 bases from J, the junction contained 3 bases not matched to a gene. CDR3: CASKREGSYNEQFF. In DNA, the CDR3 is TGTGCCAGCAAGCGGGAGGGCAGCTACAATGAGCAGTTCTTC.

In DNA, the CDR3 is TGTGCCAGCAGTTTATCGAGGGTACACTATGGCTACACCTTC. Amino acids: CASSLSRVHYGYTF. The genes are TRBV27 and TRBJ1-2; D ambiguous. Germline lookup yields CDR1 MNHEY and CDR2 SMNVEV (reference sequence). This CDR3 has 14 residues. The V and J ends lost 0 bases and 3 bases respectively, with 8 bases between them.

The DNA of the CDR3 is TGTGCCAGCAGTACCCGGGACACGGCCAATGAGCAGTTCTTC. Translated: CASSTRDTANEQFF. The V call is TRBV28, the J call TRBJ2-1; a possible D gene is TRBD1 (6 bases). V was pared by 5 bases and J by 6 bases, with 14 bases between. The germline gives CDR1 MDHEN, CDR2 SYDVKM. The CDR3 loop spans 14 amino acids.

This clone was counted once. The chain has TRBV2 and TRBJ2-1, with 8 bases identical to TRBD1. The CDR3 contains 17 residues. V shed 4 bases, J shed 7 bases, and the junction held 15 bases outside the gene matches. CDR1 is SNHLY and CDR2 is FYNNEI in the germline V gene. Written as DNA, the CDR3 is TGTGCCAGCAGTGGGCAACTCGGACAGGGAGTGGGGAATGAGCAGTTCTTC. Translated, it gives CASSGQLGQGVGNEQFF.

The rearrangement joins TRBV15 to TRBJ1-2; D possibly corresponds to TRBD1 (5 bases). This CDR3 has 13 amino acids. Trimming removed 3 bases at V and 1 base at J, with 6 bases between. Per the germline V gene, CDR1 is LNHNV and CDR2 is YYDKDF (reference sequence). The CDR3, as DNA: TGTGCCACCAGCAGGGGGGGTAACTATGGCTACACCTTC. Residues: CATSRGGNYGYTF. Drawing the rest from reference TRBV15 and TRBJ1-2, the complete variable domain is DAMVIQNPRYQVTQFGKPVTLSCSQTLNHNVMYWYQQKSSQAPKLLFHYYDKDFNNEADTPDNFQSRRPNTSFCFLDIRSPGLGDTAMYLCATSRGGNYGYTFGSGTRLTVV.

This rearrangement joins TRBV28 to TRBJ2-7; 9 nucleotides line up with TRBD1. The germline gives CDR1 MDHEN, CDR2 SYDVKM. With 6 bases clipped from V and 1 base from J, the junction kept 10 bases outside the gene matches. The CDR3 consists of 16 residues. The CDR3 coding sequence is TGTGCCAGCAGGGGGACCGGGACAGGGCGATCCTACGAGCAGTACTTC. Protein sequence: CASRGTGTGRSYEQYF.

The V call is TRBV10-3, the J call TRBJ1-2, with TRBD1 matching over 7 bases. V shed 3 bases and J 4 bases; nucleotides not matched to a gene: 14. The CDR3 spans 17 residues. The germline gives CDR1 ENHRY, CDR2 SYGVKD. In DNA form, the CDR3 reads TGTGCCATCAGTGACCCAGGATTCGGACAGGAGGGCTATGGCTACACCTTC. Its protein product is CAISDPGFGQEGYGYTF.

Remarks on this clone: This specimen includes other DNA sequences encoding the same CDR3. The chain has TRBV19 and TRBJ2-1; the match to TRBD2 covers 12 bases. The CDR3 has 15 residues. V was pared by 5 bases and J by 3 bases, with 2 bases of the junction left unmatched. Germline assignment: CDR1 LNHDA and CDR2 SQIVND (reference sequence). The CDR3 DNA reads TGTGCCAGTAGTTTGGGACTAGCGGGCTACAATGAGCAGTTCTTC. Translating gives CASSLGLAGYNEQFF.

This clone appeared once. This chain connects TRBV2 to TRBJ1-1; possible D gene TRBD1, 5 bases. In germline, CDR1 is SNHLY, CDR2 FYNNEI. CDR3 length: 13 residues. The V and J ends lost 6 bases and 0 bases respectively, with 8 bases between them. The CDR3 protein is CASRTAMNTEAFF. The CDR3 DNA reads TGTGCCAGCAGGACAGCCATGAACACTGAAGCTTTCTTT.

CDR3 region: CASSPRQGGEKLFF. The CDR3 bases are TGTGCCAGCAGCCCCCGGCAGGGTGGCGAAAAACTGTTTTTT. This sequence joins TRBV7-9 and TRBJ1-4; TRBD1 is a possible D gene (5 bases). Germline-derived CDR1 and CDR2 are SEHNR and FQNEAQ (reference sequence). V lost 5 bases and J 8 bases, leaving 15 bases between the germline ends. The CDR3 contains 14 residues.

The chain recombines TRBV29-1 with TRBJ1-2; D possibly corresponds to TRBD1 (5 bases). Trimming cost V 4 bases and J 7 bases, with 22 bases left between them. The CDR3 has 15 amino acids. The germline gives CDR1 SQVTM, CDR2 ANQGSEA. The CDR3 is CSVASRGRGLGGYTF. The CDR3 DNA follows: TGCAGCGTTGCCTCCAGAGGGAGGGGCTTGGGTGGCTACACCTTC.

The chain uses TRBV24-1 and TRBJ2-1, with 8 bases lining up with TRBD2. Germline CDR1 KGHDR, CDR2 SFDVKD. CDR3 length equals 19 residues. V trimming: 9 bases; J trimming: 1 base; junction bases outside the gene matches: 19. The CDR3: CATGGSSGSPTGSYNEQFF. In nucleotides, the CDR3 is TGTGCCACCGGCGGTTCTAGCGGGTCCCCTACGGGGTCCTACAATGAGCAGTTCTTC.

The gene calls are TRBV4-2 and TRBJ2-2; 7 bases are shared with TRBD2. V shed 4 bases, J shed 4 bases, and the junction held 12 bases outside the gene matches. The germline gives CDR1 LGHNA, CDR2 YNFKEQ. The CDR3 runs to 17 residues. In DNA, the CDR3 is TGTGCCAGCAGCCTGGGGGAAGGACTAGAGGCCACCGGGGAGCTGTTTTTT. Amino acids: CASSLGEGLEATGELFF.

The CDR3 protein is CASNNRGYLSGANVLTF. CDR3 nucleotide sequence: TGTGCCAGTAACAACCGGGGTTACCTCTCTGGGGCCAACGTCCTGACTTTC. The gene calls are TRBV19 and TRBJ2-6; the D gene is possibly TRBD2 (5 bases). V lost 7 bases to trimming and J lost 0 bases, with 16 bases between them. The CDR3 contains 17 residues. CDR1 is LNHDA and CDR2 is SQIVND in the germline V gene (reference sequence).

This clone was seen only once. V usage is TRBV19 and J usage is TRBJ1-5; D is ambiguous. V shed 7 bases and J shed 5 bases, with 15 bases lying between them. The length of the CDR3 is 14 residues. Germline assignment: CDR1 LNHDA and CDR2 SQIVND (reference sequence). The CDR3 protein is CASNPHRGYQPQHF. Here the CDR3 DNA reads TGTGCCAGTAACCCCCATCGGGGATATCAGCCCCAGCATTTT.

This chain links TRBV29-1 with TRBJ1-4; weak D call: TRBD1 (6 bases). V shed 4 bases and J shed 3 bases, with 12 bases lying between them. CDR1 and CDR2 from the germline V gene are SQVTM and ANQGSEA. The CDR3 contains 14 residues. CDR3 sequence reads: CSVVMGASNEKLFF. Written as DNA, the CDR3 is TGCAGCGTTGTGATGGGGGCCTCTAATGAAAAACTGTTTTTT.

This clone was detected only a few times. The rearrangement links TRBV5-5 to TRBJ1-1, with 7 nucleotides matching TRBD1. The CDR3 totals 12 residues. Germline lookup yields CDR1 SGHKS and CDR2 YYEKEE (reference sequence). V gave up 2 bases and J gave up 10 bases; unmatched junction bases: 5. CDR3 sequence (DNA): TGTGCCAGCAGCTTAATGTCAGGGGGAGCTTTCTTT. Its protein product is CASSLMSGGAFF. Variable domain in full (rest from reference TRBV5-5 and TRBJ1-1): DAGVTQSPTHLIKTRGQQVTLRCSPISGHKSVSWYQQVLGQGPQFIFQYYEKEERGRGNFPDRFSARQFPNYSSELNVNALLLGDSALYLCASSLMSGGAFFGQGTRLTVV.

Here the CDR3 DNA reads TGTGCCAGCAGTTATCCGGGACAGGGCGTAGCAGATACGCAGTATTTT. It is translated as CASSYPGQGVADTQYF. The rearrangement joins TRBV6-5 to TRBJ2-3; 9 bases fit TRBD1. V lost 3 bases, J lost 4 bases, and 8 bases stayed unmatched. The length of the CDR3 is 16 residues. The V gene's germline CDR1 is MNHEY and CDR2 SVGAGI.

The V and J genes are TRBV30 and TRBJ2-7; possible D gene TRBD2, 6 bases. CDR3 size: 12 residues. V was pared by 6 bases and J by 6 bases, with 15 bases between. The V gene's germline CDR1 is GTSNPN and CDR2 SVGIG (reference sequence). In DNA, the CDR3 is TGTGCCTGCCAAAAGGAGGGGCCCGAGCAGTACTTC. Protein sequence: CACQKEGPEQYF.

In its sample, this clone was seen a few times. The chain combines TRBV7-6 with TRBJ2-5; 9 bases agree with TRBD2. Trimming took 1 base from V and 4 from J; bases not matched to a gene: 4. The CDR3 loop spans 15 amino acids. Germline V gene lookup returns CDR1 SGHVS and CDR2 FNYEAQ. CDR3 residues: CASSLVAGVGETQYF. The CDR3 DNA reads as TGTGCCAGCAGCTTAGTAGCGGGAGTCGGAGAGACCCAGTACTTC.

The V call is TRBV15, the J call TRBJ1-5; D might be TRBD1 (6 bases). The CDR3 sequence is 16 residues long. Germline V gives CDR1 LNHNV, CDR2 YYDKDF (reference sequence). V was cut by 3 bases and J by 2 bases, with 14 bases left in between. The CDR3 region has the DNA TGTGCCACCAGCAGGCTTGCAGGGGTTGGCAATCAGCCCCAGCATTTT. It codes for CATSRLAGVGNQPQHF.

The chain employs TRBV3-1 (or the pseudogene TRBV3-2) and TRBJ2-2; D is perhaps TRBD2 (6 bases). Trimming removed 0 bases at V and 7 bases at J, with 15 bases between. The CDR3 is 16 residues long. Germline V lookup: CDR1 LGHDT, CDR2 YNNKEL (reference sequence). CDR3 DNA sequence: TGTGCCAGCAGCCAAGAATCCGTGGGGGGTGGCGGGGAGCTGTTTTTT. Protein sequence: CASSQESVGGGGELFF.

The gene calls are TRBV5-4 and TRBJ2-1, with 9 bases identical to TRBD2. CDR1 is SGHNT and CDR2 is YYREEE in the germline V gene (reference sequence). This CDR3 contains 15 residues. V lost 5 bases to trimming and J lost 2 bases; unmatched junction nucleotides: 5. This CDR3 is CASSRSGSTYNEQFF. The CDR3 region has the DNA TGTGCCAGCAGTCGTAGCGGGAGTACCTACAATGAGCAGTTCTTC.